Below are 15 T cell receptor beta chains sequenced from a single sample in a study of cytomegalovirus exposure and HLA in healthy donors (dated 2017 in TCRdb). Library preparation employed the immunoSEQ multiplex PCR assay. A mixture of 60 forward primers for TCR Vbeta segments and 13 reverse primers for TCR Jbeta segments was used in the multiplex PCR. TCRdb holds this immuneACCESS table with in-frame rearrangements only. Some clones are missing; in checked studies, unresolved V genes explain under half, and the rest has no known cause. In this sample the table shows about 180,000 clones, 77% of which occur a single time. The top ten clones comprise more than 1.4% of the sample. Sequenced: PBMCs. The receptor set was obtained from a man between 18 and 35 years old in good health and CMV-seronegative.

This chain links TRBV27 with TRBJ2-2; D perhaps matches TRBD1 (5 bases). Trimming removed 6 bases from V and 6 bases from J, with 8 bases in between. This CDR3 comprises 12 residues. From germline, CDR1 is MNHEY and CDR2 SMNVEV (reference sequence). CDR3 in amino acids: CASRDSAGELFF. The CDR3 nucleotides are TGTGCCAGCAGAGACAGTGCCGGGGAGCTGTTTTTT.

The CDR3 bases are TGCGCCAGCAGCTTTGATAGGCTACAGGCACCCCTCCACTTT. As protein: CASSFDRLQAPLHF. The chain has TRBV5-1 and TRBJ1-6; D might be TRBD1 (5 bases). V was shortened by 2 bases and J by 11 bases, with 14 bases between the two germline ends. Germline CDR1 is SGHRS and CDR2 is YFSETQ. The CDR3 length is 14 residues.

The V call is TRBV6-5, the J call TRBJ2-7; 7 nucleotides align to TRBD2. With V trimmed by 6 bases and J by 6 bases, 5 bases remained unmatched. This CDR3 region has 12 residues. CDR1 MNHEY and CDR2 SVGAGI come from the germline V gene. The CDR3 sequence is CASRGRVFEQYF. The DNA for the CDR3 is TGTGCCAGCAGAGGGAGGGTTTTCGAGCAGTACTTC.

In its sample, this clone was seen a few times. The rearrangement uses TRBV4-3 and TRBJ2-1; 7 bases fit TRBD1. This CDR3 has 15 amino acids. After removal of 1 base from V and 3 bases from J, the junction contained 3 bases not matched to a gene. CDR1 LGHNA and CDR2 YSLEER come from the germline V gene. The CDR3 DNA is TGCGCCAGCAGCCAAGGGGACAGTATCTACAATGAGCAGTTCTTC. This encodes CASSQGDSIYNEQFF.

The chain joins TRBV5-4 to TRBJ2-2, with 7 bases identical to TRBD2. V dropped 4 bases and J dropped 0; count of bases not matched to a gene: 3. Germline CDR1 is SGHNT and CDR2 is YYREEE (reference sequence). The CDR3 is made up of 15 amino acids. The CDR3 loop is CASSRGLANTGELFF. The CDR3, as DNA: TGTGCCAGCAGCCGCGGACTAGCGAACACCGGGGAGCTGTTTTTT. Supplemented by reference TRBV5-4 and TRBJ2-2, the full variable domain reads ETGVTQSPTHLIKTRGQQVTLRCSSQSGHNTVSWYQQALGQGPQFIFQYYREEENGRGNFPPRFSGLQFPNYSSELNVNALELDDSALYLCASSRGLANTGELFFGEGSRLTVL.

This CDR3 reads CATPGPYYGYTF. In DNA form, the CDR3 reads TGTGCCACCCCAGGGCCATATTATGGCTACACCTTC. V is TRBV7-2 and J is TRBJ1-2; tentatively, D is TRBD1 (5 bases). The CDR3 sequence is 12 residues long. The V gene lost 10 bases and the J gene lost 5 bases, with 14 bases spanning the gap. Germline V gives CDR1 SGHTA, CDR2 FQGNSA.

In this sample, this clone turned up once. This chain joins TRBV7-5 and TRBJ1-2; the table assigns TRBD1, which was not confirmed against the DNA. TRBV7-5 corresponds to a pseudogene. This CDR3 has 21 residues. DNA for the CDR3: TGTGCCAGAAGCTTTCGACCGGGACAGGCCCCATCCTTAGAAGCTAACTATGGCTACACCTTC. It is translated as CARSFRPGQAPSLEANYGYTF.

This chain uses TRBV7-2 with TRBJ2-5; D possibly corresponds to TRBD2 (6 bases). The CDR3 covers 15 residues. The V gene's germline CDR1 is SGHTA and CDR2 FQGNSA. Trimming removed 3 bases from V and 2 bases from J, with 13 bases in between. The CDR3 sequence: CASSFRTGVQETQYF. DNA for the CDR3: TGTGCCAGCAGCTTCCGGACGGGAGTACAAGAGACCCAGTACTTC.

The rearrangement links TRBV4-3 to TRBJ1-2, with D possibly being TRBD1 (5 bases). Trimming removed 3 bases from V and 4 bases from J, with 15 bases in between. The V gene's germline CDR1 is LGHNA and CDR2 YSLEER. The CDR3 covers 15 residues. CDR3 residues: CASSHRDGGAYGYTF. The CDR3 nucleotides are TGCGCCAGCAGCCACCGAGACGGAGGGGCCTATGGCTACACCTTC.

This chain uses TRBV7-2 with TRBJ1-2; no definite D call. CDR1 is SGHTA and CDR2 is FQGNSA in the germline V gene. The CDR3 is 14 amino acids. V was trimmed by 2 bases and J by 4 bases, leaving 11 bases between them. CDR3 in DNA: TGTGCCAGCAGCTTACTGGAGATGGCCTATGGCTACACCTTC. It specifies CASSLLEMAYGYTF.

The gene calls are TRBV29-1 and TRBJ2-5; 7 bases align to TRBD2. The CDR3 totals 15 residues. V lost 4 bases, J lost 4 bases, and 12 bases stayed unmatched. Germline CDR1 and CDR2: SQVTM and ANQGSEA. The CDR3 sequence is CSVGGVGGFGETQYF. The CDR3 bases are TGCAGCGTTGGGGGGGTGGGAGGGTTCGGAGAGACCCAGTACTTC.

This chain connects TRBV11-2 to TRBJ2-7; 10 nucleotides line up with TRBD1. The CDR3 length is 14 residues. Losses at the gene ends were 4 bases for V and 4 bases for J; bases not matched to a gene: 4. Looked up from germline, CDR1 is SGHAT and CDR2 is FQNNGV. The CDR3 sequence: CASSSTGGGYEQYF. As DNA, the CDR3 is TGTGCCAGCAGCTCGACAGGGGGCGGATACGAGCAGTACTTC.

This clone turned up a few times. The V gene is TRBV11-2, the J gene TRBJ1-1; 10 bases match TRBD1. CDR1 and CDR2 (germline): SGHAT, FQNNGV. CDR3 length: 17 amino acids. Germline trimming cut 1 base from V and 3 bases from J; bases unmatched to any gene: 8. DNA of the CDR3: TGTGCCAGCAGCTTAGCCCACCTCGGGACAGGGGACACTGAAGCTTTCTTT. Its protein product is CASSLAHLGTGDTEAFF.

The chain has TRBV11-3 and TRBJ2-1; unclear D gene. The ends were cut back, 2 bases at V and 1 base at J, with 9 bases in the middle. Germline CDR1 and CDR2: SGHNT and YENEEA. The CDR3 consists of 15 residues. CDR3 nucleotide sequence: TGTGCCAGCAGCTTAATAGAGTATTCCTACAATGAGCAGTTCTTC. Translating gives CASSLIEYSYNEQFF.

The rearrangement links TRBV12-5 to TRBJ2-1; the D gene is possibly TRBD2 (7 bases). The CDR3 runs 20 residues. Trimming removed 2 bases at V and 2 bases at J, with 25 bases between. Germline V lookup: CDR1 LGHNT, CDR2 FRNRAP. For the CDR3, the DNA is TGTGCTAGTGGTTTGACGGTTGGCCTGGGAGCGGGACAACCCTACAATGAGCAGTTCTTC. Amino acids: CASGLTVGLGAGQPYNEQFF.